Below are 10 T cell receptor beta chains sequenced from a single sample in a study of human versus mouse CDR3 diversity and MHC coevolution. Clones were read by immunoSEQ multiplex PCR, and TCRdb kept only the in-frame ones, dropping some. Of tens of thousands of clones in the sample, around 92% are singletons; the top ten hold 0.15%. Sequences were obtained from naive CD4+ T cells from blood. Subset indicated: CD45RO-negative CD62L-positive naive CD4 T cells. These receptors were obtained from a person aged 25 to 75 in good health.

The chain combines TRBV18 with TRBJ2-1; D ambiguous. CDR1 and CDR2 (germline): KGHSH, LQKENI. This CDR3 contains 12 residues. V was clipped by 6 bases and J by 6 bases, with 9 bases between them. DNA of the CDR3: TGTGCCAGCTCTACCCCGGTCAATGAGCAGTTCTTC. Protein product: CASSTPVNEQFF.

The V gene is TRBV6-1, the J gene TRBJ1-4; D gene unclear. CDR3 length: 14 amino acids. Per germline, CDR1 MNHNS and CDR2 SASEGT. V was cut by 5 bases and J by 2 bases, with 9 bases left in between. The CDR3 DNA sequence: TGTGCCAGCAGTTATTCGGAGACTAATGAAAAACTGTTTTTT. It codes for CASSYSETNEKLFF.

The rearrangement uses TRBV19 and TRBJ1-5; unclear D gene. V was shortened by 4 bases and J by 0 bases, with 16 bases between the two germline ends. There are 17 residues in the CDR3. Germline V lookup: CDR1 LNHDA, CDR2 SQIVND (reference sequence). In DNA, the CDR3 is TGTGCCAGTAGTAGCCCGCGGACTGAGTATAGCAATCAGCCCCAGCATTTT. Protein product: CASSSPRTEYSNQPQHF.

This rearrangement joins TRBV6-5 to TRBJ1-1; D ambiguous. The CDR3 is 13 amino acids. With 5 bases removed from V and 4 bases from J, the gap between germline ends came to 11 bases. CDR1 MNHEY and CDR2 SVGAGI come from the germline V gene. The CDR3 DNA follows: TGTGCCAGCAGTCTTACTTTCTCCACTGAAGCTTTCTTT. This gives the protein CASSLTFSTEAFF.

The chain combines TRBV25-1 with TRBJ1-4; D is undetermined. Trimming shortened V by 2 bases and J by 2 bases, and 9 bases separated the two germline ends. This CDR3 has 15 residues. CDR1 is MGHDK, CDR2 SYGVNS, per germline. The CDR3 DNA reads as TGTGCCAGCAGTGAACTCGGTATTACTAATGAAAAACTGTTTTTT. It translates to CASSELGITNEKLFF. Using reference TRBV25-1 and TRBJ1-4 for the parts outside the CDR3, the full variable domain is EADIYQTPRYLVIGTGKKITLECSQTMGHDKMYWYQQDPGMELHLIHYSYGVNSTEKGDLSSESTVSRIRTEHFPLTLESARPSHTSQYLCASSELGITNEKLFFGSGTQLSVL.

The chain has TRBV2 and TRBJ2-1, with D possibly matching TRBD1 (5 bases). Germline V gene sequence: CDR1 SNHLY, CDR2 FYNNEI. The CDR3 runs to 13 residues. Trimming left V 0 bases short and J 6 bases short, with 6 bases between. The CDR3 region is CASSEAGRNEQFF. For the CDR3, the DNA is TGTGCCAGCAGTGAAGCGGGGCGCAATGAGCAGTTCTTC.

The rearrangement joins TRBV25-1 to TRBJ1-1; the D gene is possibly TRBD1 (6 bases). V was shortened by 4 bases and J by 0 bases, with 18 bases between the two germline ends. Germline loops: CDR1 MGHDK, CDR2 SYGVNS. CDR3 length equals 17 residues. The CDR3 coding sequence is TGTGCCAGCAGTGGTTTAGAACAGGGTGGGCTGAACACTGAAGCTTTCTTT. It specifies CASSGLEQGGLNTEAFF.

This clone was detected a few times. This sequence joins TRBV10-3 and TRBJ1-6, with D possibly being TRBD1 (5 bases). CDR1 and CDR2 from the germline V gene are ENHRY and SYGVKD. Trimming removed 0 bases from V and 14 bases from J, with 14 bases in between. This CDR3 spans 14 amino acids. In nucleotides, the CDR3 is TGTGCCATCAGTGAGTCGTCCCTCCAGGGATCCCTCCACTTT. Protein: CAISESSLQGSLHF.

The chain has TRBV21-1 and TRBJ2-7; the table gives TRBD1 as D, unverified against the DNA. TRBV21-1 is noted as a pseudogene. The CDR3 has 16 amino acids. The chain's CDR3 is CASSPSTGECSYEQYF. CDR3 bases: TGTGCCAGCAGTCCTTCGACAGGGGAATGCTCCTACGAGCAGTACTTC.

The rearrangement joins TRBV11-2 to TRBJ1-1; 10 bases align to TRBD1. CDR1 and CDR2 (germline): SGHAT, FQNNGV. V dropped 4 bases and J dropped 1; count of bases not matched to a gene: 6. The CDR3 consists of 16 residues. The CDR3 loop is CASSSHRDRGNTEAFF. CDR3 DNA: TGTGCCAGCAGCTCACACAGGGACAGGGGGAACACTGAAGCTTTCTTT.